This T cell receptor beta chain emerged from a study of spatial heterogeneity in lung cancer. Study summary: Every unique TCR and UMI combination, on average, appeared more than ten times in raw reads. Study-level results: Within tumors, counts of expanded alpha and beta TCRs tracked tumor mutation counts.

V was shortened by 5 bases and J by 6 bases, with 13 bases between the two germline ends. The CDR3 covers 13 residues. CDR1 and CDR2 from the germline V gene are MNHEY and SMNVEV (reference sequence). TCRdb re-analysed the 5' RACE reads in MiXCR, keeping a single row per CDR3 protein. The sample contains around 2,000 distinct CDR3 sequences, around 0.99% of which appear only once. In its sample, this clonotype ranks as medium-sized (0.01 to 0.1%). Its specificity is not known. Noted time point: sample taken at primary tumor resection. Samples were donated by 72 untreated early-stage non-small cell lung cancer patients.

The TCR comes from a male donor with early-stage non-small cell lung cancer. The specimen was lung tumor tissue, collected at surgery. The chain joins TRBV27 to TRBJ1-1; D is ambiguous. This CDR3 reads CASSPWEGAEAFF. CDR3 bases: TGTGCCAGCAGTCCCTGGGAGGGCGCTGAAGCTTTCTTT.